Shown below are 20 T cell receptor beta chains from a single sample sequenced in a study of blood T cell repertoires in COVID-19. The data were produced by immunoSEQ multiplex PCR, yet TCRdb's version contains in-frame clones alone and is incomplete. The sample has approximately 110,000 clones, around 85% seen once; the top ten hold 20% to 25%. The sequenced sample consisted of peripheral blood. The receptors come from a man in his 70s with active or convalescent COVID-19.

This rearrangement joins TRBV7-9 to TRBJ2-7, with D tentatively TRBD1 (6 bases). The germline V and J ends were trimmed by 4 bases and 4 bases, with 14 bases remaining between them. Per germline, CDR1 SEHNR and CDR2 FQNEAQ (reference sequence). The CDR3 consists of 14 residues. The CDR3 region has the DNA TGTGCCAGCAGCTCGGACAGCCATCCATACGAGCAGTACTTC. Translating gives CASSSDSHPYEQYF. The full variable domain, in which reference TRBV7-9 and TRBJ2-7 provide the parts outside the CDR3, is DTGVSQNPRHKITKRGQNVTFRCDPISEHNRLYWYRQTLGQGPEFLTYFQNEAQLEKSRLLSDRFSAERPKGSFSTLEIQRTEQGDSAMYLCASSSDSHPYEQYFGPGTRLTVT.

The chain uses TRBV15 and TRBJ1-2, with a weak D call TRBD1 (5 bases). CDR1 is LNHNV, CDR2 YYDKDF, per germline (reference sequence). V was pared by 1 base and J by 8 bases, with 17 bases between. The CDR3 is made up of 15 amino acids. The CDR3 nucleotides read TGTGCCACCAGCAGAGTTATCGACAGAACTATGGGCTACACCTTC. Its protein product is CATSRVIDRTMGYTF.

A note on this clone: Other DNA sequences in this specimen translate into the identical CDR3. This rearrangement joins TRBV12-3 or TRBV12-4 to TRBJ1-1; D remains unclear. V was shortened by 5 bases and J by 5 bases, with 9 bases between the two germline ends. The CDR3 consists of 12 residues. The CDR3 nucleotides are TGTGCCAGCAGTCGCCCCGGGACTGAAGCTTTCTTT. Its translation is CASSRPGTEAFF.

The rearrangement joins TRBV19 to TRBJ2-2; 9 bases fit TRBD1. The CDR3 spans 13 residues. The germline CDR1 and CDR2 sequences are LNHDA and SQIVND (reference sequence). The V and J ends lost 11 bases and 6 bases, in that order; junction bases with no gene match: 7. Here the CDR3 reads CAGWDRASGELFF. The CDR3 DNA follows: TGTGCCGGCTGGGACAGGGCTTCCGGGGAGCTGTTTTTT.

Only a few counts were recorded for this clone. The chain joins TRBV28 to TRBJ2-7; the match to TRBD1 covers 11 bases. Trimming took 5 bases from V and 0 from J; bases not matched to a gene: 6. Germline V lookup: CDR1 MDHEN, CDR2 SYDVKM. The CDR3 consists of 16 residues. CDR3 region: CASSRFGTGGSYEQYF. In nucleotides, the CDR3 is TGTGCCAGCAGTCGTTTCGGGACAGGGGGCTCCTACGAGCAGTACTTC.

CDR3 loop: CASSLTGGSGNTIYF. The CDR3 region has the DNA TGTGCCAGCAGCTTGACAGGGGGCTCTGGAAACACCATATATTTT. The V and J genes are TRBV7-8 and TRBJ1-3, with 9 bases lining up with TRBD1. The J segment lost 0 bases and the V segment lost 3 bases, leaving 0 bases of the junction unmatched. Germline CDR1 and CDR2: SGHVS and FQNEAQ. This CDR3 has 15 amino acids.

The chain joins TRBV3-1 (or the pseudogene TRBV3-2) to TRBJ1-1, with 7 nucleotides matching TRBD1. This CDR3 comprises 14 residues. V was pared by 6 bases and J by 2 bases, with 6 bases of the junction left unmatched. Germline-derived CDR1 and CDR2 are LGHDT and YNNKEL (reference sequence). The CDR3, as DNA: TGTGCCAGCAGACGGGACAGATTCAACACTGAAGCTTTCTTT. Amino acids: CASRRDRFNTEAFF.

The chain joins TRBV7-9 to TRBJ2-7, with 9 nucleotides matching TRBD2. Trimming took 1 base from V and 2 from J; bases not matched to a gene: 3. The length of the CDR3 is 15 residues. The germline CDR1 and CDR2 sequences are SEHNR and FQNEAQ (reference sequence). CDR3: CASSLEGGRAYEQYF. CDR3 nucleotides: TGTGCCAGCAGCTTAGAAGGCGGGAGGGCCTACGAGCAGTACTTC.

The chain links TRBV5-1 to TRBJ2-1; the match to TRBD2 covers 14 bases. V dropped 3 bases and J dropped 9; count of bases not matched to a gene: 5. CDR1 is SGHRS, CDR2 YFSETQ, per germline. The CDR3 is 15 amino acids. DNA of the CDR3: TGCGCCAGCAGCTCGGGACTAGCGGGAGTATCTGAGCAGTTCTTC. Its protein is CASSSGLAGVSEQFF.

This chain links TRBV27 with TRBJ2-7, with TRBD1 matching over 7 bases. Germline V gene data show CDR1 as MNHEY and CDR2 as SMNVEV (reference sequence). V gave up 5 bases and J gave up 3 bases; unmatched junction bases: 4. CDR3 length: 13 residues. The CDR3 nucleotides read TGTGCCAGCAGTGTAAGACAGGGCTACGAGCAGTACTTC. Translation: CASSVRQGYEQYF.

The CDR3: CASSLEGGNEQFF. The CDR3, as DNA: TGTGCCAGCAGCTTAGAAGGCGGCAATGAGCAGTTCTTC. The J gene is TRBJ2-1, the V gene TRBV7-8, with no clear D. Germline V gives CDR1 SGHVS, CDR2 FQNEAQ. Deletions cut 1 base from V and 6 bases from J, with 7 bases between. The CDR3 totals 13 residues.

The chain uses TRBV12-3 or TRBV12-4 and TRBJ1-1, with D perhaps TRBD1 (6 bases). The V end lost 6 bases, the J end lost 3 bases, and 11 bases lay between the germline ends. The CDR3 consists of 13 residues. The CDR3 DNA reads TGTGCCAGCAGCCGGGGGGGCCACACTGAAGCTTTCTTT. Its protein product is CASSRGGHTEAFF.

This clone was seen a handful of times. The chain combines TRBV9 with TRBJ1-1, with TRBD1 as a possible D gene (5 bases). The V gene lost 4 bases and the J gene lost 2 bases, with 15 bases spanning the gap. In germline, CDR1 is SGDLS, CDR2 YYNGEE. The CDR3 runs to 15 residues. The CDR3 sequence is CASSTSPGSNTEAFF. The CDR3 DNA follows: TGTGCCAGCAGCACGTCGCCAGGGTCCAACACTGAAGCTTTCTTT.

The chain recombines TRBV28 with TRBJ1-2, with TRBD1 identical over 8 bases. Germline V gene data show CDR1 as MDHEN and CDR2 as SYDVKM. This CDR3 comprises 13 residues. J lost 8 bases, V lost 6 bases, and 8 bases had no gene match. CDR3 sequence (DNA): TGTGCCAGCAGGGGCCAGGGGGCGAGGGGCTACACCTTC. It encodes CASRGQGARGYTF.

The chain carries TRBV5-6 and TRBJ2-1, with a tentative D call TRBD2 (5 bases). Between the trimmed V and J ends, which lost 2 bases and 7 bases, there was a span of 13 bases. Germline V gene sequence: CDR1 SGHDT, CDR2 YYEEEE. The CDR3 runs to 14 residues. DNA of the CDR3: TGTGCCAGCAGCTTTGCAACTAGATGGAATGAGCAGTTCTTC. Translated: CASSFATRWNEQFF.

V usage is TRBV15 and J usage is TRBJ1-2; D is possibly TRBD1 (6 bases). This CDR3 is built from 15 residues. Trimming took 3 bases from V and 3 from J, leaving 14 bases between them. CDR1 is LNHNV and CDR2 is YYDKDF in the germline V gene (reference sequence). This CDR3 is CATSRVLRGDYGYTF. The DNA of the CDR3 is TGTGCCACCAGCAGGGTCCTCAGGGGCGACTATGGCTACACCTTC.

The CDR3 sequence: CASSSSTGVETQYF. CDR3 coding DNA: TGTGCCAGCAGCTCGTCAACAGGGGTGGAGACCCAGTACTTC. The chain recombines TRBV11-2 with TRBJ2-5, with 7 bases fitting TRBD1. The V gene's germline CDR1 is SGHAT and CDR2 FQNNGV. V was clipped by 4 bases and J by 5 bases; unmatched bases: 7. CDR3 size: 14 residues.

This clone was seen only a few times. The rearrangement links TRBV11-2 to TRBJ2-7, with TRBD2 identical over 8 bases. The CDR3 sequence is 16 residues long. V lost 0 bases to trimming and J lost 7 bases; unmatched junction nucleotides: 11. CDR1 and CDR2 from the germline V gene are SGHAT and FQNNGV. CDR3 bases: TGTGCCAGCAGCTTAGATCTACAGCGGGGGTTTTGGGAGCAGTACTTC. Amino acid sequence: CASSLDLQRGFWEQYF.

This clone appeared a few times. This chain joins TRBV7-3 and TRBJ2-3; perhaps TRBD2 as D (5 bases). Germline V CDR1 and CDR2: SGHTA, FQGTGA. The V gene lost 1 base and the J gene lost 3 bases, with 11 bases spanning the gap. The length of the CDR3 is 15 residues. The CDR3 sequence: CASSLNSARTDTQYF. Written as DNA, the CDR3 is TGTGCCAGCAGCTTAAATAGCGCACGTACAGATACGCAGTATTTT.

The CDR3 DNA reads as TGTGCCAGCAGCCCGGGGATGAACTATGGCTACACCTTC. This sequence encodes CASSPGMNYGYTF. The rearrangement uses TRBV3-1 (or the pseudogene TRBV3-2) and TRBJ1-2; D is uncertain. V was trimmed by 4 bases and J by 2 bases, leaving 8 bases between them. The CDR3 runs to 13 residues. CDR1 and CDR2 (germline): LGHDT, YNNKEL (reference sequence).